The following is a T cell receptor beta chain sequence with its context. The data originate from a study of shared clonotypes between healthy human individuals. As for the study in general: The plates for each donor numbered three CD4 naive, three CD4 memory, two CD8 naive and one CD8 memory.

For sorted subsets, approximately 180 ng DNA per replicate equaled roughly 30,000 T cell genomes. Clones were sequenced by immunoSEQ multiplex PCR, and TCRdb holds only the in-frame ones, with some missing. The sample shows approximately 2.3 million clones, about 92% of them seen only once. The sample comprised naive CD4+ T cells from PBMCs. This sample's subset: CD45RA+ positively selected. The sequence was obtained from a man aged 18 to 29 in good health. Some clones in this sample may be carry-over from other donors' samples.

The CDR3 coding sequence is TGTGCCAGCTCACCCTCGCCGGCAGTCTCGGGAACTAATGAAAAACTGTTTTTT. Residues: CASSPSPAVSGTNEKLFF. V gene TRBV18 combines with J gene TRBJ1-4; no reliable D call. The CDR3 extends over 18 amino acids. Germline V CDR1 and CDR2: KGHSH, LQKENI. V lost 3 bases to trimming and J lost 1 base, with 18 bases between them.